This T cell receptor beta chain was identified during a study of CD8 T cells in ankylosing spondylitis listed by TCRdb under 2017. About the study as a whole: The study profiled T cell receptor beta repertoires in healthy donors and ankylosing spondylitis patients to find disease-linked TCR variants. The full study cohort was made up of roughly 25 ankylosing spondylitis patients and 108 healthy donors. Samples of peripheral blood were taken, and for ankylosing spondylitis patients, synovial fluid was collected as well.

Sequencing instrument: Illumina HiSeq 2500. Quantitative 5'-RACE with molecular barcodes was used to prepare TCR beta libraries. Per the original workflow: To identify disease-linked TCR variants, a new computational method was used, one built on a probabilistic model of VDJ rearrangement. In TCRdb, the public reads were trimmed at Q25 with fastp and aligned with MiXCR, with productive beta chains retained. Identical CDR3 protein sequences are pooled into one entry, listed with their most common genes and DNA. The V and J calls come from TCRdb's annotation, not from the publication. The table for this sample lists fewer than 200,000 distinct CDR3 sequences; approximately 18% of them were counted only once. The ten largest clonotypes hold around 4% of the sample. Study-level results and caveats: The disease-linked clones showed a CD8+ phenotype and occurred at relatively low frequencies in peripheral blood. According to the report, matched synovial fluid samples from ankylosing spondylitis patients were significantly enriched for the disease-linked clones. A TCR beta motif of eight highly homologous amino acid variants appeared characteristic of blood from ankylosing spondylitis patients. Some TCR beta motif variants had previously been reported in synovial fluid and blood of reactive arthritis patients, which suggested common disease-initiation mechanisms.

Comment on this clonotype: This clone's antigen is unknown. Base qualities are not recorded, but no much larger clone differs from it by a single base.

Sequences were obtained from blood, either unsorted or a sorted T cell fraction (not recorded which). This sequence was found in a male donor aged 10 to 30 with ankylosing spondylitis or in good health (not recorded which). Donor details come from another sample of the same person, matched by shared clones.

The CDR3 corresponds to CASSLAGLAARETQYF. The nucleotide sequence reads TGTGCCAGCAGCTTGGCCGGACTAGCGGCCCGGGAGACCCAGTACTTC. The sequence is built from TRBV7-9 and TRBJ2-5; the junction holds 10 bases that match TRBD2. The CDR3 runs 16 residues from the cysteine to the phenylalanine. Only the CDR3 region is kept as DNA, spanning 48 bases read in frame from base 1. For CDR1 and CDR2, the germline V gene (reference sequence) lists SEHNR and FQNEAQ. The germline V end is reduced by 3 bases and the J end by 5 bases; junction bases left unmatched: 9. Outside the CDR3, residues come from the reference TRBV7-9 and TRBJ2-5 proteins, so the full variable domain is: DTGVSQNPRHKITKRGQNVTFRCDPISEHNRLYWYRQTLGQGPEFLTYFQNEAQLEKSRLLSDRFSAERPKGSFSTLEIQRTEQGDSAMYLCASSLAGLAARETQYFGPGTRLLVL.